These 17 T cell receptor beta chains came from one sample sequenced in a study of beta chain features in type 1 diabetes. Points from the study as a whole: Shorter TCRB CDR3s, moderately but significantly so, were found in Type 1 diabetes patients in all four CD4+ subsets.

These receptors' targets are unknown. Sequenced material consisted of expressed TCRB transcripts (all of the isolated RNA was reverse transcribed). Measured with immunoSEQ multiplex PCR; TCRdb has only the in-frame clones, and not every one. The repertoire consists of nearly 350,000 clones, with around 9.7% occurring once and the leading ten covering less than 1.2%. Input material: central memory CD4+ T cells from blood. The receptors stem from a young man with type 1 diabetes.

This clone was recorded many times. Here the CDR3 reads CASRTNNEKLFF. In DNA form, the CDR3 reads TGTGCCAGCAGGACAAATAATGAAAAACTGTTTTTT. The J gene is TRBJ1-4, the V gene TRBV28; no reliable D call. CDR1 is MDHEN, CDR2 SYDVKM, per germline. This CDR3 spans 12 amino acids. V lost 6 bases and J lost 4, with 6 bases in between.

This clone has only a few counts. This rearrangement joins TRBV30 to TRBJ1-6, with D possibly matching TRBD1 (5 bases). Trimming shortened V by 3 bases and J by 7 bases, and 13 bases separated the two germline ends. This CDR3 spans 14 amino acids. The V gene's germline CDR1 is GTSNPN and CDR2 SVGIG (reference sequence). The CDR3 nucleotides read TGTGCCTGGAGAAGCGGGGGTAAGAATTCACCCCTCCACTTT. Protein sequence: CAWRSGGKNSPLHF.

This clone came up a few times. V is TRBV7-9 and J is TRBJ2-7; the match to TRBD2 covers 11 bases. The V segment lost 5 bases and the J segment 7 bases; nucleotides outside the gene matches: 10. The CDR3 sequence is 15 residues long. In germline, CDR1 is SEHNR, CDR2 FQNEAQ (reference sequence). CDR3 nucleotide sequence: TGTGCCAGCAGCCCGACTGGGACTAGCGGTGGGGAGCAGTACTTC. Translated, it gives CASSPTGTSGGEQYF.

V is TRBV6-1 and J is TRBJ1-6; no clear D. The CDR3 is made up of 18 amino acids. The V and J ends lost 2 bases and 0 bases respectively, with 14 bases between them. Germline V gene sequence: CDR1 MNHNS, CDR2 SASEGT. The CDR3 loop is CASSETAPSSSYNSPLHF. Written as DNA, the CDR3 is TGTGCCAGCAGTGAAACGGCGCCATCAAGCTCCTATAATTCACCCCTCCACTTT.

The chain joins TRBV6-5 to TRBJ2-5; the D is unclear. CDR1 is MNHEY, CDR2 SVGAGI, per germline. This CDR3 spans 14 amino acids. V was shortened by 6 bases and J by 4 bases, with 15 bases between the two germline ends. CDR3 in DNA: TGTGCCAGCAGGGACGCCTCTCATTTAGAGACCCAGTACTTC. It is translated as CASRDASHLETQYF.

CDR3 DNA sequence: TGTGCCAGCTCACCTGGATCTAGCGACTCCTACGAGCAGTACTTC. Its protein product is CASSPGSSDSYEQYF. This chain uses TRBV18 with TRBJ2-7; D is perhaps TRBD2 (6 bases). The germline V gene has CDR1 KGHSH and CDR2 LQKENI. The CDR3 has 15 amino acids. Between the trimmed V and J ends, which lost 3 bases and 0 bases, there was a span of 12 bases.

The gene calls are TRBV2 and TRBJ1-1; D possibly corresponds to TRBD1 (6 bases). V lost 8 bases, J lost 0 bases, and 13 bases lay in between. The germline gives CDR1 SNHLY, CDR2 FYNNEI. The CDR3 sequence is 14 residues long. The CDR3 coding sequence is TGTGCCAGCCCTACTAGGGGGTTGAACACTGAAGCTTTCTTT. Translated, it gives CASPTRGLNTEAFF. The whole variable domain, remainder taken from reference TRBV2 and TRBJ1-1, is EPEVTQTPSHQVTQMGQEVILRCVPISNHLYFYWYRQILGQKVEFLVSFYNNEISEKSEIFDDQFSVERPDGSNFTLKIRSTKLEDSAMYFCASPTRGLNTEAFFGQGTRLTVV.

This clone has only a few counts. The gene calls are TRBV7-2 and TRBJ2-7, with D possibly being TRBD2 (6 bases). The CDR3 length is 15 residues. Per germline, CDR1 SGHTA and CDR2 FQGNSA. V was clipped by 0 bases and J by 0 bases, with 9 bases between them. The CDR3 region is CASSLAGGYSYEQYF. As DNA, the CDR3 is TGTGCCAGCAGCTTAGCCGGGGGTTACTCCTACGAGCAGTACTTC. The full variable domain, with the rest looked up from reference TRBV7-2 and TRBJ2-7, is GAGVSQSPSNKVTEKGKDVELRCDPISGHTALYWYRQSLGQGLEFLIYFQGNSAPDKSGLPSDRFSAERTGGSVSTLTIQRTQQEDSAVYLCASSLAGGYSYEQYFGPGTRLTVT.

This chain links TRBV11-2 with TRBJ2-5, with TRBD1 as a possible D gene (5 bases). This CDR3 spans 12 amino acids. Per germline, CDR1 SGHAT and CDR2 FQNNGV. The V end was cut by 5 bases, the J end by 7 bases, with 11 bases between. CDR3 residues: CASSADKGTQYF. In DNA form, the CDR3 reads TGTGCCAGCAGCGCGGACAAGGGGACCCAGTACTTC.

This clone was seen a few times. The V gene is TRBV25-1, the J gene TRBJ2-5; 9 bases match TRBD1. Trimming at V came to 6 bases and at J to 11 bases, leaving 13 bases not matched to a gene. The CDR3 has 14 residues. From germline, CDR1 is MGHDK and CDR2 SYGVNS. The CDR3 DNA reads as TGTGCCAGCAGCCGGGACAGGGAACGTCGTGAGCAGTACTTC. Translating gives CASSRDRERREQYF. The whole variable domain, remainder taken from reference TRBV25-1 and TRBJ2-5, is EADIYQTPRYLVIGTGKKITLECSQTMGHDKMYWYQQDPGMELHLIHYSYGVNSTEKGDLSSESTVSRIRTEHFPLTLESARPSHTSQYLCASSRDRERREQYFGPGTRLLVL.

The chain employs TRBV7-6 and TRBJ2-7; TRBD1 aligns across 9 bases. Per germline, CDR1 SGHVS and CDR2 FNYEAQ. The CDR3 sequence is 14 residues long. V shed 5 bases and J 5 bases; nucleotides not matched to a gene: 7. The CDR3 nucleotides are TGTGCCAGCAGCCGGACAGGGGAGAGTGACGAGCAGTACTTC. Residues: CASSRTGESDEQYF.

There are many counts of this clone. Other DNA sequences within the sample encode an identical CDR3. The chain employs TRBV29-1 and TRBJ1-4, with 11 positions matching TRBD1. The CDR3 totals 13 residues. J gave up 7 bases and V 7 bases, and 5 bases lay outside the gene matches. CDR1 is SQVTM, CDR2 ANQGSEA, per germline. The CDR3 region has the DNA TGCAGCGCGTCCGGGACAGGGGGTGAAAAACTGTTTTTT. It codes for CSASGTGGEKLFF.

This clone was seen only a few times. Possible read error: a much larger clone is one base away. This specimen includes other DNA sequences encoding the same CDR3. V gene TRBV28 combines with J gene TRBJ2-3; unclear D gene. This CDR3 region has 11 residues. The V gene lost 7 bases and the J gene lost 3 bases, with 5 bases spanning the gap. Germline V gene sequence: CDR1 MDHEN, CDR2 SYDVKM. CDR3 DNA: TGTGCCAGCACCAATACAGATACGCAGTATTTT. It yields the protein CASTNTDTQYF.

This clone has more than one count but fewer than ten. The chain uses TRBV25-1 and TRBJ2-5, with D hard to call. The CDR3 runs to 13 residues. The V end was cut by 1 base, the J end by 3 bases, with 6 bases between. CDR1 MGHDK and CDR2 SYGVNS come from the germline V gene. CDR3 nucleotide sequence: TGTGCCAGCAGTGAATTTGGGGAAGAGACCCAGTACTTC. The encoded protein is CASSEFGEETQYF.

The chain combines TRBV18 with TRBJ2-3; D is possibly TRBD1 or TRBD2 (5 bases each). Germline lookup yields CDR1 KGHSH and CDR2 LQKENI. The length of the CDR3 is 16 residues. V lost 3 bases, J lost 5 bases, and 18 bases lay in between. CDR3 sequence (DNA): TGTGCCAGCTCACCGCCTACTAGGGGAGTGGGAGATACGCAGTATTTT. Protein product: CASSPPTRGVGDTQYF.

In its sample, this clone was seen a few times. This rearrangement joins TRBV15 to TRBJ2-3, with 8 positions matching TRBD1. CDR1 and CDR2 from the germline V gene are LNHNV and YYDKDF (reference sequence). This CDR3 is 19 amino acids long. V was pared by 2 bases and J by 6 bases, with 19 bases of the junction left unmatched. The CDR3 sequence is CATSRPTPGQGNLADTQYF. CDR3 nucleotide sequence: TGTGCCACCAGCAGACCAACCCCCGGACAGGGTAATTTGGCGGATACGCAGTATTTT.

This clone showed up just a few times. The rearrangement joins TRBV6-6 to TRBJ1-6; 9 bases match TRBD1. V lost 0 bases, J lost 7 bases, and 1 base stayed unmatched. The CDR3 has 15 residues. Germline CDR1 MNHNY, CDR2 SVGAGI (reference sequence). The DNA for the CDR3 is TGTGCCAGCAGTTACTCCGGACAGGGGAATTCACCCCTCCACTTT. Its protein product is CASSYSGQGNSPLHF.